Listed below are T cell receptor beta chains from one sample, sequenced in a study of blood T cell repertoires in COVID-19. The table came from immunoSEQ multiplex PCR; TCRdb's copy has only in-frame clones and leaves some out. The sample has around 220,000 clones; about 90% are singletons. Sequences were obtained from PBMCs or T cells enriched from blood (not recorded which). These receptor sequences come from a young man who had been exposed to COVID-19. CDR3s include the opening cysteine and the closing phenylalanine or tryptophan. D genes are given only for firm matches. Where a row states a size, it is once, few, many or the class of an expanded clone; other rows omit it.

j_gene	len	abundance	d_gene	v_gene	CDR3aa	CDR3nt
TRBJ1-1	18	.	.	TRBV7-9	CASSPGELRGAAGREAFF	TGTGCCAGCAGCCCGGGGGAACTGAGGGGAGCCGCGGGGAGGGAAGCTTTCTTT
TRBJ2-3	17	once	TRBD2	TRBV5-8	CASSLSSGGLTTDTQYF	TGTGCCAGCAGCTTAAGTAGCGGGGGGCTAACCACAGATACGCAGTATTTT
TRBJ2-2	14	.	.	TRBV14	CASSPRLNTGELFF	TGTGCCAGCAGCCCCCGACTGAACACCGGGGAGCTGTTTTTT
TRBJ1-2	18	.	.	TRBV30	CLPIMGGGTGTAIYGYTF	TGTCTCCCTATCATGGGGGGGGGAACCGGGACGGCGATATATGGCTACACCTTC
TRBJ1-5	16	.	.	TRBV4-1	CASSQDGGQSNQPQHF	TGCGCCAGCAGCCAAGATGGCGGACAGAGCAATCAGCCCCAGCATTTT
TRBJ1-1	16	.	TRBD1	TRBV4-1	CASSQEPGQLNTEAFF	TGCGCCAGCAGCCAAGAACCGGGACAGTTGAACACTGAAGCTTTCTTT
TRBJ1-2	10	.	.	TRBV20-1	CSASGYGYTF	TGCAGTGCTAGCGGCTATGGCTACACCTTC
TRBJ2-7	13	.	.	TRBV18	CASSGGQTYEQYF	TGTGCCAGCTCGGGCGGACAGACCTACGAGCAGTACTTC
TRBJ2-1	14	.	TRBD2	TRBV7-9	CASSLAGGANEQFF	TGTGCCAGCAGCTTAGCCGGGGGGGCAAATGAGCAGTTCTTC
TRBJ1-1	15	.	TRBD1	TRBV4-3	CASSQGGRGLDRAFF	TGCGCCAGCAGCCAAGGGGGAAGGGGGCTGGATCGAGCTTTCTTT
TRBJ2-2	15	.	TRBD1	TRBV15	CATSLRTGSTGELFF	TGTGCCACCAGCTTACGGACAGGCAGCACCGGGGAGCTGTTTTTT
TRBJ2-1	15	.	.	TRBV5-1	CASSLETRGGNEQFF	TGCGCCAGCAGCTTGGAGACACGGGGAGGAAATGAGCAGTTCTTC
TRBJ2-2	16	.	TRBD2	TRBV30	CAWRAKVSGRTGELFF	TGTGCCTGGAGGGCAAAAGTTTCCGGGAGGACCGGGGAGCTGTTTTTT
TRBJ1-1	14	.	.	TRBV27	CASRGPQWDTEAFF	TGTGCCAGCAGGGGCCCACAGTGGGACACTGAAGCTTTCTTT
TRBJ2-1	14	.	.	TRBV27	CASSLTTQASEQFF	TGTGCCAGCAGTTTAACTACCCAAGCAAGTGAGCAGTTCTTC
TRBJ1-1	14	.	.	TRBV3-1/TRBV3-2	CASSPVGMNTEAFF	TGTGCCAGCAGCCCCGTCGGGATGAACACTGAAGCTTTCTTT
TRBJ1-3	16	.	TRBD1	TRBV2	CASSPWTGGEGNTIYF	TGTGCCAGCAGTCCATGGACAGGGGGCGAAGGAAACACCATATATTTT